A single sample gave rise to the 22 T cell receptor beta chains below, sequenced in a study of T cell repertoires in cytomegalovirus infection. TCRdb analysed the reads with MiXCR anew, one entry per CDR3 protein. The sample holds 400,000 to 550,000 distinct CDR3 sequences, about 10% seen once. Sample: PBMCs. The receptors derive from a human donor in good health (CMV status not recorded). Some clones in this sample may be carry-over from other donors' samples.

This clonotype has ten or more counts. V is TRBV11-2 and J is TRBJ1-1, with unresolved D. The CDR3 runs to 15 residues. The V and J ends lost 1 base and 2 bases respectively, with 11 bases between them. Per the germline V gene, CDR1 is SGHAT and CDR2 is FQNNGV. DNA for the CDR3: TGTGCCAGCAGCTTAGGTGCGGCAGCTAACACTGAAGCTTTCTTT. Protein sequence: CASSLGAAANTEAFF.

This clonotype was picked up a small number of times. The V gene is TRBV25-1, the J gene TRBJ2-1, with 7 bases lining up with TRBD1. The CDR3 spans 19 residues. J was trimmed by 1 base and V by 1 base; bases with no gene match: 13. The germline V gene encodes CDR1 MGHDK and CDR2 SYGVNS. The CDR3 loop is CASSEFSGGGRGSYNEQFF. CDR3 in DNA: TGTGCCAGCAGTGAATTCAGTGGTGGGGGCAGGGGGTCCTACAATGAGCAGTTCTTC.

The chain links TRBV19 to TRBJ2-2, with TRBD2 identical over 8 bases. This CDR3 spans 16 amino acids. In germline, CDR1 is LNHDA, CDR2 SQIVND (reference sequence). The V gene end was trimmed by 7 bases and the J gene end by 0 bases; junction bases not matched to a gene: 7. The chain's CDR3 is CASKKAGGSNTGELFF. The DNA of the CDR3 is TGTGCCAGTAAAAAGGCGGGAGGCTCGAACACCGGGGAGCTGTTTTTT. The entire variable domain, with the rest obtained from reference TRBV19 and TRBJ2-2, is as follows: DGGITQSPKYLFRKEGQNVTLSCEQNLNHDAMYWYRQDPGQGLRLIYYSQIVNDFQKGDIAEGYSVSREKKESFPLTVTSAQKNPTAFYLCASKKAGGSNTGELFFGEGSRLTVL.

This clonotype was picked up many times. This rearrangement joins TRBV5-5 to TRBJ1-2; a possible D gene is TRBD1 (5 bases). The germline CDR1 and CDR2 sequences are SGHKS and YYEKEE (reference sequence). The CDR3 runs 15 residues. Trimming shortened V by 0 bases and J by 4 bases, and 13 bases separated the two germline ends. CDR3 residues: CASSLEAEDIYGYTF. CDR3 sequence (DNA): TGTGCCAGCAGCTTGGAGGCGGAGGACATCTATGGCTACACCTTC.

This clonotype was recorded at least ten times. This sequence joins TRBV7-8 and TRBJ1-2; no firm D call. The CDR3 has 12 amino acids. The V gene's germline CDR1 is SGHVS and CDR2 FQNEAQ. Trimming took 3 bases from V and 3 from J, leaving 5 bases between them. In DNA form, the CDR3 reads TGTGCCAGCAGCTTCGATTACTATGGCTACACCTTC. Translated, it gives CASSFDYYGYTF.

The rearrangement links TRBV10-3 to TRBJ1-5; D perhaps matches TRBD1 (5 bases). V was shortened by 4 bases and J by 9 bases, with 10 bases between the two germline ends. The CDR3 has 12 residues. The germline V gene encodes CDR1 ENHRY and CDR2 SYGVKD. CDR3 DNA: TGTGCCATCAGTGGCAGGGAAACGCCCCAGCATTTT. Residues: CAISGRETPQHF.

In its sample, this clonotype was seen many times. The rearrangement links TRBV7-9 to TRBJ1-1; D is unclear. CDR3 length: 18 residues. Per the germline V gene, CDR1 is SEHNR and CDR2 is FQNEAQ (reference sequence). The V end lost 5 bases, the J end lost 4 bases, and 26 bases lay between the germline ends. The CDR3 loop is CASSAHGGRFLGSTEAFF. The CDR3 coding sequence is TGTGCCAGCAGCGCGCACGGAGGACGTTTTTTGGGGAGCACTGAAGCTTTCTTT.

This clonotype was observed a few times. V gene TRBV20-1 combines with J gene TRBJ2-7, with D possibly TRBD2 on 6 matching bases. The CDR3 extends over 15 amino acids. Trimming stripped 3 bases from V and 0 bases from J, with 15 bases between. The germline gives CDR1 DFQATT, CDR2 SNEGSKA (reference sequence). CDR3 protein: CSASPSERASYEQYF. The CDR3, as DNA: TGCAGTGCTAGCCCCTCGGAGCGGGCCTCCTACGAGCAGTACTTC.

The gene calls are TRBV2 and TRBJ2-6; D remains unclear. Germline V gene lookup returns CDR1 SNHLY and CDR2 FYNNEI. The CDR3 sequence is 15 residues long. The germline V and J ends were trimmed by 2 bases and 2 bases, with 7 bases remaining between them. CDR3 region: CASSEYNTGANVLTF. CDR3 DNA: TGTGCCAGCAGTGAATACAATACTGGGGCCAACGTCCTGACTTTC.

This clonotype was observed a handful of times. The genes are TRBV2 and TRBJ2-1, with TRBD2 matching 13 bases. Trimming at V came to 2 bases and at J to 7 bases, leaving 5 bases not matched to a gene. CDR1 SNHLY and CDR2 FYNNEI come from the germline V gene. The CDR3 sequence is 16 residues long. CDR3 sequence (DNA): TGTGCCAGCAGTGAATTGGGGACTAGCGGGAAAAATGAGCAGTTCTTC. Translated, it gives CASSELGTSGKNEQFF.

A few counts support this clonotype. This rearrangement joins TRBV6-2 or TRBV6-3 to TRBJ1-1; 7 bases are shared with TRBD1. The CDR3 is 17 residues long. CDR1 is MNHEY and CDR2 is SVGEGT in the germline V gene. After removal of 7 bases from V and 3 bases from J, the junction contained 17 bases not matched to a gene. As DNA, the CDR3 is TGTGCCAGCACCAGGGGGGGAACCTTTCGAATGGACACTGAAGCTTTCTTT. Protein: CASTRGGTFRMDTEAFF.

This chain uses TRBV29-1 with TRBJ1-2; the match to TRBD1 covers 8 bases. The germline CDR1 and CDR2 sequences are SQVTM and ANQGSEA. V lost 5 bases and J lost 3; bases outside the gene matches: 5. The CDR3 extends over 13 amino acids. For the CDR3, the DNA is TGCAGCGTTAGAGGACAGGGTGACTATGGCTACACCTTC. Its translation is CSVRGQGDYGYTF.

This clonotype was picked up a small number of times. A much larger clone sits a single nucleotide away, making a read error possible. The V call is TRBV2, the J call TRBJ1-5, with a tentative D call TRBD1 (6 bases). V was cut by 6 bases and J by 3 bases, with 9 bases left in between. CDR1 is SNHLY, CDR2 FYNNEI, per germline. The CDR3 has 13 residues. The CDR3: CASSRTVNQPQHF. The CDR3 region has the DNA TGTGCCAGCAGCAGGACAGTCAATCAGCCCCAGCATTTT.

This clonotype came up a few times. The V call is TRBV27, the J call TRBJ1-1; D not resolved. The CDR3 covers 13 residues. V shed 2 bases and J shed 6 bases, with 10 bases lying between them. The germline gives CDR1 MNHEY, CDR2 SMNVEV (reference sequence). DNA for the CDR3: TGTGCCAGCAGTTTAGGGTCATCCTCTGAAGCTTTCTTT. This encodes CASSLGSSSEAFF.

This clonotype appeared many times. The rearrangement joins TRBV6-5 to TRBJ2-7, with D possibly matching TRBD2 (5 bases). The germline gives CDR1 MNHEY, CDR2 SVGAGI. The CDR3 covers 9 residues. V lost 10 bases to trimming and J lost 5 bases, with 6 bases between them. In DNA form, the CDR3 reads TGTGCCAACGGGGACGAGCAGTACTTC. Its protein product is CANGDEQYF.

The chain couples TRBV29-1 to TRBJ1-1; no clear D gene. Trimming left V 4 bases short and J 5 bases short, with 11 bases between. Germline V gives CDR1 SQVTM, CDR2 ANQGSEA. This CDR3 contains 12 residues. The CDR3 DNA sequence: TGCAGCGTTGGACCTTTGGGGACTGAAGCTTTCTTT. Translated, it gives CSVGPLGTEAFF. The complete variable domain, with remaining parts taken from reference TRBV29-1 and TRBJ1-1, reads SAVISQKPSRDICQRGTSLTIQCQVDSQVTMMFWYRQQPGQSLTLIATANQGSEATYESGFVIDKFPISRPNLTFSTLTVSNMSPEDSSIYLCSVGPLGTEAFFGQGTRLTVV.

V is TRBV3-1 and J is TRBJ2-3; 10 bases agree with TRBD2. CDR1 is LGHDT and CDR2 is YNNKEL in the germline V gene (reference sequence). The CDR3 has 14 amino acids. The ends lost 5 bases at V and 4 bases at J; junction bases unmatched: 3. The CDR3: CASSKRGGADTQYF. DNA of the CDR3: TGTGCCAGCAGCAAGCGGGGGGGCGCAGATACGCAGTATTTT.

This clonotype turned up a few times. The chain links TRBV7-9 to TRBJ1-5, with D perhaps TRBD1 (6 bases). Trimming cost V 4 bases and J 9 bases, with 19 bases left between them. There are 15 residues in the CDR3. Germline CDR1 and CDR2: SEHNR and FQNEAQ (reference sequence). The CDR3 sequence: CASSSSRDTPGPQHF. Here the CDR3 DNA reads TGTGCCAGCAGCTCGTCCCGGGACACGCCAGGGCCCCAGCATTTT.

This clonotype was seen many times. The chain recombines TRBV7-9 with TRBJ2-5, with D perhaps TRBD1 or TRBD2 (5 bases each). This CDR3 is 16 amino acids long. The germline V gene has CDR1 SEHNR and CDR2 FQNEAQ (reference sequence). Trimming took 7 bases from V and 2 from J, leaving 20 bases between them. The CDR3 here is CASNPSGTPIQETQYF. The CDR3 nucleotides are TGTGCCAGCAACCCGTCAGGGACGCCGATTCAAGAGACCCAGTACTTC.

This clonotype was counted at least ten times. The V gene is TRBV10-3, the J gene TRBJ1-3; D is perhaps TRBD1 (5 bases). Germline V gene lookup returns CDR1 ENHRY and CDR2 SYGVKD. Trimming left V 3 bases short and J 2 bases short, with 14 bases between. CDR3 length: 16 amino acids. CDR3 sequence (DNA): TGTGCCATCAGTGACTCTCGGGGGGTAACTGGAAACACCATATATTTT. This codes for CAISDSRGVTGNTIYF.

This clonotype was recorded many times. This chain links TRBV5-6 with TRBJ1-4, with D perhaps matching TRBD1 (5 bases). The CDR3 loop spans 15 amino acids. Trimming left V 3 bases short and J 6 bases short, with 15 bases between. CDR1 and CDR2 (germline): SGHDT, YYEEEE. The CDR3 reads CASSSQTVPDEKLFF. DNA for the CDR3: TGTGCCAGCAGCTCACAGACAGTTCCCGATGAAAAACTGTTTTTT.

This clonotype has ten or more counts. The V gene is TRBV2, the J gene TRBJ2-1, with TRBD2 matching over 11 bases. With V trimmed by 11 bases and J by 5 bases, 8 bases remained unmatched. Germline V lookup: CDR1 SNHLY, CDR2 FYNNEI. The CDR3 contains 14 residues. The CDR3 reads CAGRGLAANNEQFF. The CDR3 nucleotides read TGTGCCGGCCGGGGACTAGCGGCTAACAATGAGCAGTTCTTC.